This TCR beta chain was recovered during a study of blood T cell repertoires in COVID-19. Study-level information: Acute and convalescent COVID-19 specimens originated in the United States, Italy and Spain. The cDNA or gDNA used as material had been derived from T cells, B-cell-depleted T cells, or PBMCs.

V gave up 1 base and J gave up 0 bases, with 12 bases separating them. Germline V gene data show CDR1 as KGHDR and CDR2 as SFDVKD. The CDR3 has 18 residues. Authors' methods: Researchers report that nucleated cell counts were estimated from reference gene primer amplification. Repertoires were generated with immunoSEQ multiplex PCR, while TCRdb's copy carries only in-frame clones and drops some. V and J calls and clone size come straight from that table; D and trimming were deduced from the DNA. The data show under 50,000 clones, with 75% to 85% seen just once and approximately 20% held by the top ten.

Sample: peripheral blood. This receptor was obtained from a man aged 65 to 85 with acute or convalescent COVID-19. The V call is TRBV24-1, the J call TRBJ2-6, with D possibly being TRBD1 (6 bases). CDR3 DNA: TGTGCCACCAGTGATTTCCGAACAGGGTCCTCTGGGGCCAACGTCCTGACTTTC. Translation: CATSDFRTGSSGANVLTF.